This T cell receptor beta chain was found in a study of early T cells in non-severe SARS-CoV-2 infection. TCRdb re-analysed the 5' RACE reads in MiXCR, keeping a single row per CDR3 protein. The data contain 80,000 to 100,000 distinct CDR3 sequences, roughly an eighth of them singletons. The CDR3 totals 15 residues. Per the germline V gene, CDR1 is MNHEY and CDR2 is SMNVEV (reference sequence). Trimming took 4 bases from V and 3 from J, leaving 16 bases between them. This clonotype showed up just a few times. The source material was whole blood. The TCR sequence derives from an adult who was a healthcare worker with PCR-confirmed SARS-CoV-2 infection or an uninfected control (not recorded which). This chain links TRBV27 with TRBJ2-7, with a tentative D call TRBD2 (5 bases). In DNA form, the CDR3 reads TGTGCCAGCAGTTCGGTCGCGGGTCGCCACTACGAGCAGTACTTC. Translation gives CASSSVAGRHYEQYF.